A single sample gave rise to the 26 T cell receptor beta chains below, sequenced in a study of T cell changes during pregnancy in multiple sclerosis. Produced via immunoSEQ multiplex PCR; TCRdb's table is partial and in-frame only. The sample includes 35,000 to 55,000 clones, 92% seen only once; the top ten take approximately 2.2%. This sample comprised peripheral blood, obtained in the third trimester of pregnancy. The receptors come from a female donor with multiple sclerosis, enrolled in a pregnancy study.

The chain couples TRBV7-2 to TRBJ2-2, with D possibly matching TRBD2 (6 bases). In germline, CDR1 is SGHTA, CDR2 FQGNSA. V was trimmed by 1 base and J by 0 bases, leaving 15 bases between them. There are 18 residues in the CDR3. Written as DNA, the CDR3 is TGTGCCAGCAGCTTAGATCCCTCCGGGACTGCGAACACCGGGGAGCTGTTTTTT. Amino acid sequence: CASSLDPSGTANTGELFF.

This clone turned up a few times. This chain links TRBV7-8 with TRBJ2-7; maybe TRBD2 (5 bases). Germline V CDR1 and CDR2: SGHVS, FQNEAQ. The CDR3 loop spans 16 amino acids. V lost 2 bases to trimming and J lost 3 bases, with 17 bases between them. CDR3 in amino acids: CASSLTRESRGYEQYF. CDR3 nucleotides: TGTGCCAGCAGCTTAACCAGAGAGAGTCGGGGCTACGAGCAGTACTTC.

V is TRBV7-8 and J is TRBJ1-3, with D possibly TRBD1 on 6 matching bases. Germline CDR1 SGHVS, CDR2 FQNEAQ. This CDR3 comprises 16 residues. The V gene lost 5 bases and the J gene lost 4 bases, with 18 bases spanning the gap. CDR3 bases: TGTGCCAGCAGCCCAAAGCGGGGGCCTGGCGGAAACACCATATATTTT. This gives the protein CASSPKRGPGGNTIYF.

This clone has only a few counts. CDR3 in amino acids: CASSKQGNTEAFF. The CDR3 nucleotides are TGTGCCAGCAGCAAACAGGGTAACACTGAAGCTTTCTTT. The V and J genes are TRBV9 and TRBJ1-1, with a weak D call TRBD1 (6 bases). This CDR3 spans 13 amino acids. CDR1 and CDR2 (germline): SGDLS, YYNGEE. V was clipped by 4 bases and J by 2 bases, with 9 bases between them.

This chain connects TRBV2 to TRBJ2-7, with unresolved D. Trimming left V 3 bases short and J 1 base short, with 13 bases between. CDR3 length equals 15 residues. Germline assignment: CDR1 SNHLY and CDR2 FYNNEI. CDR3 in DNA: TGTGCCAGCAGTGAGGAGAGCACTGATTCCTACGAGCAGTACTTC. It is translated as CASSEESTDSYEQYF. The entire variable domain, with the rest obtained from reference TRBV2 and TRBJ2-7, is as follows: EPEVTQTPSHQVTQMGQEVILRCVPISNHLYFYWYRQILGQKVEFLVSFYNNEISEKSEIFDDQFSVERPDGSNFTLKIRSTKLEDSAMYFCASSEESTDSYEQYFGPGTRLTVT.

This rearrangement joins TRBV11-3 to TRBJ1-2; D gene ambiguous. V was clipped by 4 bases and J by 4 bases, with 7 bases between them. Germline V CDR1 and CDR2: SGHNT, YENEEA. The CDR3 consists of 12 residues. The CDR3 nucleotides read TGTGCCAGCAGCTCAGACGGCTATGGCTACACCTTC. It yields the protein CASSSDGYGYTF.

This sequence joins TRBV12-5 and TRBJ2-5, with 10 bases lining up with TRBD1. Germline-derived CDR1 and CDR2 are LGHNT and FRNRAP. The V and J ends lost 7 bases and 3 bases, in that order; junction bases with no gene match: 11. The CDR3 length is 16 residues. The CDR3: CASAKSRDRGKETQYF. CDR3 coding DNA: TGTGCTAGTGCTAAAAGCCGGGACAGGGGAAAAGAGACCCAGTACTTC. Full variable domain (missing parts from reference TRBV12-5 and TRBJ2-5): DARVTQTPRHKVTEMGQEVTMRCQPILGHNTVFWYRQTMMQGLELLAYFRNRAPLDDSGMPKDRFSAEMPDATLATLKIQPSEPRDSAVYFCASAKSRDRGKETQYFGPGTRLLVL.

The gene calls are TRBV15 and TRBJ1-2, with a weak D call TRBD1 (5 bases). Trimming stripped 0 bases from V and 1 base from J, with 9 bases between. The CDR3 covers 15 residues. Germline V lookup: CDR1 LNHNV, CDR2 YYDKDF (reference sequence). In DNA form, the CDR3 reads TGTGCCACCAGCAGAGATAGGGGCAGTAACTATGGCTACACCTTC. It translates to CATSRDRGSNYGYTF.

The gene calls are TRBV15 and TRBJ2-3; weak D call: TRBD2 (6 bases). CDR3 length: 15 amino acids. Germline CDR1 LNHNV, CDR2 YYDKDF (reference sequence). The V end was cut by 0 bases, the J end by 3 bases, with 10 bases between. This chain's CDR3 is CATSRDGSGTDTQYF. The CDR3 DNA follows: TGTGCCACCAGCAGAGACGGGAGTGGTACAGATACGCAGTATTTT.

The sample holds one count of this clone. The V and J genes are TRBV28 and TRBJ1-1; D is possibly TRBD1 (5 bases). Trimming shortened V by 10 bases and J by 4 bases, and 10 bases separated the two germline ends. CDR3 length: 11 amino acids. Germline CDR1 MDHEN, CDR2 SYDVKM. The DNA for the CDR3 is TGTGCCACCGCGGGGGGCACTGAAGCTTTCTTT. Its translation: CATAGGTEAFF.

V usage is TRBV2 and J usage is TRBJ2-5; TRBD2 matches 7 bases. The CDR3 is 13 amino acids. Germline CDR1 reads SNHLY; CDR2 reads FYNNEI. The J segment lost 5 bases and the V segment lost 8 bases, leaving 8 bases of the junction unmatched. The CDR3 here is CASLQTSSETQYF. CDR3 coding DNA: TGTGCCAGCCTACAGACTAGCTCGGAGACCCAGTACTTC.

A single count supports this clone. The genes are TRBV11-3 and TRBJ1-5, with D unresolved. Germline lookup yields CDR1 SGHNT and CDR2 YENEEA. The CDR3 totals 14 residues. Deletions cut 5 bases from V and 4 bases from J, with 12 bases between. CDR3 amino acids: CASSAAGTNQPQHF. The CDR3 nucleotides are TGTGCCAGCAGCGCCGCAGGAACGAATCAGCCCCAGCATTTT.

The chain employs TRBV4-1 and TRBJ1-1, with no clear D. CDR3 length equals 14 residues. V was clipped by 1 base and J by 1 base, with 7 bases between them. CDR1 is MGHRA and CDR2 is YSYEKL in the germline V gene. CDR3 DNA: TGCGCCAGCAGCCAAGTTACGGGGAACACTGAAGCTTTCTTT. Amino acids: CASSQVTGNTEAFF.

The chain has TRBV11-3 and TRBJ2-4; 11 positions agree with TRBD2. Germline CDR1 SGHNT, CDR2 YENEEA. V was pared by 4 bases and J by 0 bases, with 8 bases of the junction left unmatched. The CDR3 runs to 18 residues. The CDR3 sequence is CASSSPSGGSGAKNIQYF. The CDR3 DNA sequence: TGTGCCAGCAGCTCACCTAGCGGGGGGTCGGGAGCCAAAAACATTCAGTACTTC.

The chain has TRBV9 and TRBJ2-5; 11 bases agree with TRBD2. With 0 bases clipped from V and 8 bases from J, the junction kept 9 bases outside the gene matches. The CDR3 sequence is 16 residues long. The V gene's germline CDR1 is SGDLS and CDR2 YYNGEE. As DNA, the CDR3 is TGTGCCAGCAGCGTAGAGGTAGCGGGAGGGCCGAGAACCCAGTACTTC. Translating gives CASSVEVAGGPRTQYF.

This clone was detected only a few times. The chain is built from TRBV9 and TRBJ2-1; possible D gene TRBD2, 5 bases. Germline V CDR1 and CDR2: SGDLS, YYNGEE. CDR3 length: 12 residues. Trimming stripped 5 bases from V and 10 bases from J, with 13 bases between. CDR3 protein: CASRERLTEQFF. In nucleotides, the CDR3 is TGTGCCAGCAGGGAGAGACTAACCGAGCAGTTCTTC.

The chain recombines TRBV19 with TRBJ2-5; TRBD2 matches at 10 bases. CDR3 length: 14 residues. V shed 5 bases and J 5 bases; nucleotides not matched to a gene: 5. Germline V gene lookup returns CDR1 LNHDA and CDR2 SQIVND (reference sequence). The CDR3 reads CASSLGLARETQYF. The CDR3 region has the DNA TGTGCCAGTAGTCTGGGACTAGCGCGGGAGACCCAGTACTTC.

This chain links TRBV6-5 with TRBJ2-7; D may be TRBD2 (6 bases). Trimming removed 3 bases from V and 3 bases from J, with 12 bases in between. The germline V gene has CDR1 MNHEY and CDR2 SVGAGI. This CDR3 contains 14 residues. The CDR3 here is CASSYSQGGYEQYF. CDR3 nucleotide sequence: TGTGCCAGCAGTTATTCCCAGGGAGGCTACGAGCAGTACTTC.

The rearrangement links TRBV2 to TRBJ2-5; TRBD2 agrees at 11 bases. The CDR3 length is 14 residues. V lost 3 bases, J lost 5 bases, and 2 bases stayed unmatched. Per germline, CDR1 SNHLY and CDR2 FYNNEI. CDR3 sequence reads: CASSETSGIETQYF. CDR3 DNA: TGTGCCAGCAGTGAGACTAGCGGGATTGAGACCCAGTACTTC.

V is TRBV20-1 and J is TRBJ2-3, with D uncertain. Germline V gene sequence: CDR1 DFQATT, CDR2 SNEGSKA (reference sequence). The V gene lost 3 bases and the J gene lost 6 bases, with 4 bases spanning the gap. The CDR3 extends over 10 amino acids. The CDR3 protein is CSASGDTQYF. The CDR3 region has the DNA TGCAGTGCTAGCGGGGATACGCAGTATTTT.

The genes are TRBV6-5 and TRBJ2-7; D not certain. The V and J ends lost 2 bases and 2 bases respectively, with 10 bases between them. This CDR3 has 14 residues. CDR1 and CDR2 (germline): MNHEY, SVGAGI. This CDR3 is CASSYALATYEQYF. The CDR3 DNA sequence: TGTGCCAGCAGTTACGCTTTAGCAACCTACGAGCAGTACTTC.

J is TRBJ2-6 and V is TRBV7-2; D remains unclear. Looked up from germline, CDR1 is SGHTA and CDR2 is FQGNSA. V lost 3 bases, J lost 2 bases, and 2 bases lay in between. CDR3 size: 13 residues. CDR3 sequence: CASSFTGANVLTF. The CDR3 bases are TGTGCCAGCAGCTTCACTGGGGCCAACGTCCTGACTTTC.

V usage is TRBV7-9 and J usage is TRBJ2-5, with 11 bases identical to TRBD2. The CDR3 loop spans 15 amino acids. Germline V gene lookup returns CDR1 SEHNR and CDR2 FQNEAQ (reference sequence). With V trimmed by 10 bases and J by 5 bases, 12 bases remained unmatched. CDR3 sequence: CATLGTSGGDETQYF. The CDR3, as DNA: TGTGCCACTCTCGGGACTAGCGGAGGGGATGAGACCCAGTACTTC.

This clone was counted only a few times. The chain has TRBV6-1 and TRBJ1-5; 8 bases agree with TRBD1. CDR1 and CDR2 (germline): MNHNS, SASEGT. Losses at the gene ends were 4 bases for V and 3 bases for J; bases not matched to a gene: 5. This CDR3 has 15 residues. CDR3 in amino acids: CASSGGQDFNQPQHF. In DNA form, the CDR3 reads TGTGCCAGCAGTGGGGGACAGGACTTCAATCAGCCCCAGCATTTT.

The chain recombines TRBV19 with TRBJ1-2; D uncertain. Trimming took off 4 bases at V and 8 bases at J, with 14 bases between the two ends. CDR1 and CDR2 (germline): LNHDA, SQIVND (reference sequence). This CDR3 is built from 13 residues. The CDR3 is CASSTGRTGGYTF. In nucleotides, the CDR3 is TGTGCCAGTAGTACCGGGCGGACGGGGGGCTACACCTTC.

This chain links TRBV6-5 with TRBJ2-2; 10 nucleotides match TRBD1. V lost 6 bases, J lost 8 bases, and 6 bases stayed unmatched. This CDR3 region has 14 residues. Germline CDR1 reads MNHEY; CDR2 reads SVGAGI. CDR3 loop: CASSKDRGPGELFF. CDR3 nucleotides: TGTGCCAGCAGCAAAGACAGGGGGCCGGGGGAGCTGTTTTTT.